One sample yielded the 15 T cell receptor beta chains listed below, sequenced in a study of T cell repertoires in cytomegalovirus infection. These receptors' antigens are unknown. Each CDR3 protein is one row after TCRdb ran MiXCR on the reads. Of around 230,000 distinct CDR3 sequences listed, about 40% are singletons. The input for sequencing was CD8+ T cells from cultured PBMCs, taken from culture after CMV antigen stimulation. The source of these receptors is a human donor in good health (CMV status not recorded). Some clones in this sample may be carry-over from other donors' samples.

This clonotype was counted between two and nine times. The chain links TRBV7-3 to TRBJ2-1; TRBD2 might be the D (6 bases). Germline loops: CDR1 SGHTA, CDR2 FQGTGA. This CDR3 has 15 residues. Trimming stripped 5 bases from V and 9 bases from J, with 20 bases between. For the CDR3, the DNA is TGTGCCAGCAGCCCTCGGACGGCTGGAGGGAGTGAGCAGTTCTTC. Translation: CASSPRTAGGSEQFF. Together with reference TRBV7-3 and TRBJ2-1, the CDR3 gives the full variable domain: GAGVSQTPSNKVTEKGKYVELRCDPISGHTALYWYRQSLGQGPEFLIYFQGTGAADDSGLPNDRFFAVRPEGSVSTLKIQRTERGDSAVYLCASSPRTAGGSEQFFGPGTRLTVL.

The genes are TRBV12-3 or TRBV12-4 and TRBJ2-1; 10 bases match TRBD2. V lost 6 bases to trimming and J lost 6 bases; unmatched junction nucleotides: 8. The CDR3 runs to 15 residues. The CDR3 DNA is TGTGCCAGCAGGCTTCCGAGCGGGAGGGGCAATGAGCAGTTCTTC. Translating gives CASRLPSGRGNEQFF.

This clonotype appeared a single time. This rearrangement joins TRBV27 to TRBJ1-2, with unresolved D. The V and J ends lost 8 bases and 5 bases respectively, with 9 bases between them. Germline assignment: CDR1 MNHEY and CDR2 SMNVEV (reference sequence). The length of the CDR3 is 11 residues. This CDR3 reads CASGTWYGYTF. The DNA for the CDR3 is TGTGCCAGCGGCACTTGGTATGGCTACACCTTC.

CDR3: CASSSGLAGATQYF. The CDR3 coding sequence is TGTGCCAGCAGCTCGGGACTAGCGGGAGCGACCCAGTACTTC. This chain uses TRBV7-9 with TRBJ2-5, with TRBD2 matching over 14 bases. CDR1 is SEHNR and CDR2 is FQNEAQ in the germline V gene (reference sequence). Germline trimming cut 4 bases from V and 7 bases from J; bases unmatched to any gene: 2. There are 14 residues in the CDR3.

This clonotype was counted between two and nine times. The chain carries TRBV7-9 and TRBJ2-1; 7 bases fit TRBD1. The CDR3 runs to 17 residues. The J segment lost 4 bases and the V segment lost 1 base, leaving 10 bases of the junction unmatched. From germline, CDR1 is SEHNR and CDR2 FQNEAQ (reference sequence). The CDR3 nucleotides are TGTGCCAGCAGCTTAGAGGTAGAGGGGGCGTTTTACAATGAGCAGTTCTTC. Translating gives CASSLEVEGAFYNEQFF.

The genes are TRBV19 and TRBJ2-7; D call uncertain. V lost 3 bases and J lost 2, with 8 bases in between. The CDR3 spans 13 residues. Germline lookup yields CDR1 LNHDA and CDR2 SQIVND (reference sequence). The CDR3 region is CASSIDGTYEQYF. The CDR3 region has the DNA TGTGCCAGTAGTATTGACGGTACCTACGAGCAGTACTTC.

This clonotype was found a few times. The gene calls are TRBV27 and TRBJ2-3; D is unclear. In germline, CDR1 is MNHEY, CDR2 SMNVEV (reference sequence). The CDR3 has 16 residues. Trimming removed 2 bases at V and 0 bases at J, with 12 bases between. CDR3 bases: TGTGCCAGCAGTTTAAGTCAGTCGTTTAGCACAGATACGCAGTATTTT. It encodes CASSLSQSFSTDTQYF.

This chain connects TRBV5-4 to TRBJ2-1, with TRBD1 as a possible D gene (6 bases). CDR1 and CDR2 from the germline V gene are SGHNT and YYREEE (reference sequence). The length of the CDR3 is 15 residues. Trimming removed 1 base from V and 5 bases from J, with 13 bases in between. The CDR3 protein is CASSLNGGYHNEQFF. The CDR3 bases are TGTGCCAGCAGCTTGAATGGGGGCTACCACAATGAGCAGTTCTTC.

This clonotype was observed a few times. CDR3 sequence (DNA): TGTGCCAGCAGCTTGAGGGACAGGGGCAATGAGCAGTTCTTC. Amino acids: CASSLRDRGNEQFF. This chain joins TRBV5-4 and TRBJ2-1, with 10 bases matching TRBD1. Germline V gene data show CDR1 as SGHNT and CDR2 as YYREEE (reference sequence). V dropped 1 base and J dropped 6; count of bases not matched to a gene: 1. CDR3 length: 14 residues.

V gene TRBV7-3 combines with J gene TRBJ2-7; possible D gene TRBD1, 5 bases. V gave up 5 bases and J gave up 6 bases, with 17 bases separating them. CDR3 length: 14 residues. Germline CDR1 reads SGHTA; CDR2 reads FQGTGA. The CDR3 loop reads CASSHPQGLGEQYF. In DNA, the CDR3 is TGTGCCAGCAGCCATCCCCAGGGTCTCGGCGAGCAGTACTTC.

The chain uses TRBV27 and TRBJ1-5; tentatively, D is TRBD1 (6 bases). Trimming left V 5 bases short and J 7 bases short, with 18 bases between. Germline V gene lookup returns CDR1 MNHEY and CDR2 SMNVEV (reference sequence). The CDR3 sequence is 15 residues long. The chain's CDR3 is CASSVLSSGDQPQHF. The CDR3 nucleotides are TGTGCCAGCAGTGTCCTTTCGTCAGGGGACCAGCCCCAGCATTTT.

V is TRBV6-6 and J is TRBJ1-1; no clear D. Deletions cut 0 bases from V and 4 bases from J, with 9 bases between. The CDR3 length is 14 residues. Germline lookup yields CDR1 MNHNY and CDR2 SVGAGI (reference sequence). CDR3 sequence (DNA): TGTGCCAGCAGTTACTCGAAGGCCGCCACTGAAGCTTTCTTT. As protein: CASSYSKAATEAFF.

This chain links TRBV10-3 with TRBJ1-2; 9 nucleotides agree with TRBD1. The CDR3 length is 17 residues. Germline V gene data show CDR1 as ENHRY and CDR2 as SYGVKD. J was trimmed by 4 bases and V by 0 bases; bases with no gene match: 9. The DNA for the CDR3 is TGTGCCATCAGTGAGTCGCTCGGACAGGGGTCACTCTATGGCTACACCTTC. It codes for CAISESLGQGSLYGYTF.

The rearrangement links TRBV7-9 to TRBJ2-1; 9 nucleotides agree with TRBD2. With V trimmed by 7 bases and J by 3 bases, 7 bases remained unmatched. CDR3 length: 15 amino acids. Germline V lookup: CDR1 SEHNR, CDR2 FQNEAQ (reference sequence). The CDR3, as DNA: TGTGCCAGCACCCGACTAGCGGCTCTCTACAATGAGCAGTTCTTC. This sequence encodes CASTRLAALYNEQFF.

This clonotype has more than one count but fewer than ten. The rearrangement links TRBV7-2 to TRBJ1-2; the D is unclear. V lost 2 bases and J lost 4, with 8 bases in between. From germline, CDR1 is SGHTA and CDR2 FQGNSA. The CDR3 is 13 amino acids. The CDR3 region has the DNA TGTGCCAGCAGCTTACTTGGACCCTATGGCTACACCTTC. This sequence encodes CASSLLGPYGYTF.